These 10 T cell receptor beta chains came from one sample sequenced in a study of cytomegalovirus exposure and HLA in healthy donors. The PCR made use of 60 Vbeta and 13 Jbeta primers. TCRdb keeps only in-frame clones here, not all; method: immunoSEQ multiplex PCR. The table has more than 85,000 clones, less than 85% seen once. The source material was PBMCs. These receptors were collected from a man in his forties in good health and CMV-seropositive.

The V call is TRBV30, the J call TRBJ1-2, with 7 bases fitting TRBD1. Germline trimming cut 2 bases from V and 3 bases from J; bases unmatched to any gene: 9. Germline assignment: CDR1 GTSNPN and CDR2 SVGIG (reference sequence). This CDR3 comprises 15 residues. As DNA, the CDR3 is TGTGCCTGGAGTTCCGGGAGGGACAGCTACTATGGCTACACCTTC. This translates into CAWSSGRDSYYGYTF.

V is TRBV9 and J is TRBJ2-6, with 10 bases aligning to TRBD2. The CDR3 extends over 19 amino acids. After removal of 3 bases from V and 2 bases from J, the junction contained 11 bases not matched to a gene. The germline V gene encodes CDR1 SGDLS and CDR2 YYNGEE. The CDR3 region has the DNA TGTGCCAGCAGCGCGGGGGTGGGGCTAGCGGGAGCTGGGGCCAACGTCCTGACTTTC. Translating it yields CASSAGVGLAGAGANVLTF.

The V gene is TRBV4-1, the J gene TRBJ1-5; possibly TRBD1 for D (6 bases). In germline, CDR1 is MGHRA, CDR2 YSYEKL. This CDR3 comprises 15 residues. V gave up 1 base and J gave up 8 bases, with 15 bases separating them. The CDR3 here is CASSQALQGREPQHF. CDR3 sequence (DNA): TGCGCCAGCAGCCAAGCTCTACAGGGTAGGGAGCCCCAGCATTTT.

This chain joins TRBV4-1 and TRBJ2-2, with D tentatively TRBD2 (6 bases). V was shortened by 0 bases and J by 2 bases, with 16 bases between the two germline ends. This CDR3 has 18 residues. CDR1 and CDR2 (germline): MGHRA, YSYEKL. The CDR3 sequence: CASSQERGGPGNTGELFF. The CDR3 nucleotides are TGCGCCAGCAGCCAAGAGAGAGGAGGGCCAGGAAACACCGGGGAGCTGTTTTTT.

Comment on this clone: Its ends do not fully match the called genes, so a read error is possible. The chain is built from TRBV7-2 and TRBJ2-4; D not resolved. This CDR3 comprises 13 residues. CDR1 is SGHTA, CDR2 FQGNSA, per germline. The CDR3 DNA is TGTGCCAGCAGCCCTAATAATGGAAACAGTCAGTACTTC. Translation: CASSPNNGNSQYF.

This clone was detected a few times. The chain couples TRBV6-1 to TRBJ1-2; D perhaps matches TRBD1 (5 bases). V was cut by 5 bases and J by 4 bases, with 14 bases left in between. The CDR3 totals 14 residues. Germline CDR1 reads MNHNS; CDR2 reads SASEGT. CDR3 loop: CASSLGGGPYGYTF. In DNA, the CDR3 is TGTGCCAGCAGTTTGGGGGGAGGTCCCTATGGCTACACCTTC.

V usage is TRBV19 and J usage is TRBJ2-2; a weak D match, TRBD1 (5 bases). Trimming removed 3 bases from V and 5 bases from J, with 13 bases in between. CDR3 size: 15 residues. Germline V CDR1 and CDR2: LNHDA, SQIVND (reference sequence). For the CDR3, the DNA is TGTGCCAGTAGTATCGGCAGGGATTTTACCGGGGAGCTGTTTTTT. Residues: CASSIGRDFTGELFF.

Only one count was recorded for this clone. The chain recombines TRBV10-3 with TRBJ1-3; 8 nucleotides line up with TRBD1. Germline-derived CDR1 and CDR2 are ENHRY and SYGVKD. The CDR3 runs to 14 residues. With 6 bases clipped from V and 3 bases from J, the junction kept 4 bases outside the gene matches. The CDR3, as DNA: TGTGCCATCAGACAGACAGGGGATGGAAACACCATATATTTT. This sequence encodes CAIRQTGDGNTIYF.

This clone turned up a few times. The chain joins TRBV4-1 to TRBJ2-3, with TRBD1 matching over 8 bases. This CDR3 is built from 18 residues. In germline, CDR1 is MGHRA, CDR2 YSYEKL. After removal of 0 bases from V and 1 base from J, the junction contained 9 bases not matched to a gene. CDR3 amino acids: CASSQDWAQGGGTDTQYF. CDR3 nucleotide sequence: TGCGCCAGCAGCCAAGATTGGGCACAGGGGGGAGGCACAGATACGCAGTATTTT.

V usage is TRBV7-2 and J usage is TRBJ2-3, with a weak D call TRBD1 (6 bases). The V end was cut by 1 base, the J end by 0 bases, with 8 bases between. The CDR3 length is 15 residues. CDR1 and CDR2 (germline): SGHTA, FQGNSA. Here the CDR3 DNA reads TGTGCCAGCAGCTTAGGGGGGCCCAGCACAGATACGCAGTATTTT. Amino acid sequence: CASSLGGPSTDTQYF.